This TCR beta chain comes out of a study of beta chain features in type 1 diabetes. Across the study: Age and gender were similar between patients and healthy donors, as were cell yields. Study conclusions and caveats: Naive, central memory and Treg TCRB repertoires appeared more alike in patients than in healthy donors. Moderate but significant shortening of TCRB CDR3s was recorded in all four CD4+ subsets from Type 1 diabetes patients.

As regards this clone: The antigen is not known.

Cells sorted by CD45RO/CCR7/CD25/CD127/CD95/CD27 comprised CD4+ naive, central memory, regulatory and stem cell-like memory cells. Every bit of the isolated RNA underwent reverse transcription, so sequencing read expressed TCRB transcripts. Sequencing was performed with immunoSEQ multiplex PCR; in TCRdb, only in-frame clones are kept and a portion is missing. The repertoire consists of roughly 730,000 clones, with around an eighth occurring once and the leading ten covering 0.02% to 0.025%. Input material: naive CD4+ T cells from blood. This receptor was obtained from a man younger than 30 with type 1 diabetes.

The CDR3 sequence: CAWSAGGAADTQYF. The CDR3 DNA is TGTGCCTGGAGTGCCGGGGGGGCCGCCGATACGCAGTATTTT. V usage is TRBV30 and J usage is TRBJ2-3, with TRBD2 identical over 8 bases. Germline lookup yields CDR1 GTSNPN and CDR2 SVGIG (reference sequence). The V segment lost 1 base and the J segment 6 bases; nucleotides outside the gene matches: 6. There are 14 residues in the CDR3.